These 13 T cell receptor beta chains originate from one sample sequenced in a study of identical twins. TCRdb called the 5' RACE reads again in MiXCR, with one record for every CDR3 protein. The repertoire holds 250,000 to 350,000 distinct CDR3 sequences, with just under 9.5% as singletons. This same sample was also taken into another study, of yellow fever vaccine responses in identical twins.

Sequenced sample: CD8+ T cells sorted from blood. These receptors were obtained from a woman between 18 and 30 years old in good health.

This chain connects TRBV30 to TRBJ2-7; D unclear. The CDR3 totals 12 residues. CDR1 and CDR2 (germline): GTSNPN, SVGIG (reference sequence). Trimming shortened V by 3 bases and J by 0 bases, and 6 bases separated the two germline ends. The CDR3 DNA reads as TGTGCCTGGAGGGCCGACTCCTACGAGCAGTACTTC. Amino acids: CAWRADSYEQYF.

The V gene is TRBV4-2, the J gene TRBJ2-2; TRBD2 aligns across 7 bases. Germline CDR1 reads LGHNA; CDR2 reads YNFKEQ. V shed 4 bases and J 0 bases; nucleotides not matched to a gene: 11. The CDR3 has 18 amino acids. CDR3 bases: TGTGCCAGCAGCCCACTGGGAGTGGGAGGGGCGAACACCGGGGAGCTGTTTTTT. Protein sequence: CASSPLGVGGANTGELFF.

This clonotype turned up a few times. The chain couples TRBV10-3 to TRBJ2-7; unclear D gene. Germline CDR1 reads ENHRY; CDR2 reads SYGVKD. Between the trimmed V and J ends, which lost 4 bases and 2 bases, there was a span of 12 bases. The CDR3 is 14 residues long. CDR3 protein: CAISGMYETYEQYF. As DNA, the CDR3 is TGTGCCATCAGTGGTATGTATGAAACCTACGAGCAGTACTTC.

The chain carries TRBV6-2 or TRBV6-3 and TRBJ2-1, with D perhaps being TRBD1 or TRBD2 (5 bases each). This CDR3 is built from 16 residues. CDR1 is MNHEY, CDR2 SVGEGT, per germline. V shed 5 bases and J shed 7 bases, with 21 bases lying between them. CDR3 DNA sequence: TGTGCCAGCAGTGACCTGGGACGCAACACCGGGAATGAGCAGTTCTTC. Translating gives CASSDLGRNTGNEQFF.

This clonotype was recorded a few times. V usage is TRBV6-1 and J usage is TRBJ2-7; weak D call: TRBD2 (5 bases). Germline CDR1 MNHNS, CDR2 SASEGT. The V gene lost 6 bases and the J gene lost 3 bases, with 15 bases spanning the gap. The CDR3 is 14 amino acids. Here the CDR3 DNA reads TGTGCCAGCAGATTTGGAGGTCCGGGCTACGAGCAGTACTTC. It codes for CASRFGGPGYEQYF.

This chain joins TRBV7-3 and TRBJ2-7, with D possibly TRBD1 on 6 matching bases. Germline V gives CDR1 SGHTA, CDR2 FQGTGA. The CDR3 runs to 13 residues. V was cut by 5 bases and J by 4 bases, with 12 bases left in between. Written as DNA, the CDR3 is TGTGCCAGCAGCACAGGGTTAGGTTACGAGCAGTACTTC. The encoded protein is CASSTGLGYEQYF.

This clonotype occurred a few times. This chain links TRBV6-6 with TRBJ1-1, with D unclear. V was shortened by 8 bases and J by 1 base, with 11 bases between the two germline ends. The germline CDR1 and CDR2 sequences are MNHNY and SVGAGI (reference sequence). The CDR3 has 13 residues. CDR3 residues: CASATRENTEAFF. The CDR3, as DNA: TGTGCCAGCGCCACAAGAGAGAACACTGAAGCTTTCTTT.

This chain joins TRBV6-1 and TRBJ2-7, with 8 bases lining up with TRBD1. CDR3 length: 14 residues. CDR1 is MNHNS and CDR2 is SASEGT in the germline V gene. The junction had 3 bases not matched to a gene; V was cut back by 5 bases and J by 0 bases. The CDR3 here is CASSTGGLSYEQYF. The CDR3 DNA sequence: TGTGCCAGCAGTACAGGGGGGCTCTCCTACGAGCAGTACTTC.

There are many counts of this clonotype. The rearrangement joins TRBV24-1 to TRBJ2-1; no definite D call. The CDR3 length is 15 residues. The V gene's germline CDR1 is KGHDR and CDR2 SFDVKD. V was trimmed by 4 bases and J by 8 bases, leaving 17 bases between them. CDR3 sequence: CATSDNRTPQDEQFF. CDR3 DNA: TGTGCCACCAGTGACAACCGGACCCCTCAGGATGAGCAGTTCTTC.

This clonotype came up many times. The rearrangement joins TRBV29-1 to TRBJ2-1; D is possibly TRBD1 (6 bases). Germline V gene lookup returns CDR1 SQVTM and CDR2 ANQGSEA. V was cut by 6 bases and J by 4 bases, with 10 bases left in between. CDR3 length: 12 residues. CDR3 coding DNA: TGCAGCGTGAGGACAGAGTACAATGAGCAGTTCTTC. Translating it yields CSVRTEYNEQFF.

This chain uses TRBV14 with TRBJ1-6; D is undetermined. The CDR3 extends over 17 amino acids. CDR1 is SGHDN, CDR2 FVKESK, per germline. The V end was cut by 0 bases, the J end by 6 bases, with 15 bases between. The CDR3 DNA is TGTGCCAGCAGCCAAGATTATCCAGGCTGGGGTAATTCACCCCTCCACTTT. Translation gives CASSQDYPGWGNSPLHF. Combining the CDR3 with reference TRBV14 and TRBJ1-6 gives the whole variable domain EAGVTQFPSHSVIEKGQTVTLRCDPISGHDNLYWYRRVMGKEIKFLLHFVKESKQDESGMPNNRFLAERTGGTYSTLKVQPAELEDSGVYFCASSQDYPGWGNSPLHFGNGTRLTVT.

This clonotype was seen ten or more times. The chain joins TRBV5-1 to TRBJ2-1; 9 positions agree with TRBD2. The CDR3 runs to 14 residues. With V trimmed by 1 base and J by 5 bases, 1 base remained unmatched. Per the germline V gene, CDR1 is SGHRS and CDR2 is YFSETQ. CDR3 DNA sequence: TGCGCCAGCAGCTTGCGACTAGCGGACAATGAGCAGTTCTTC. It translates to CASSLRLADNEQFF. Using reference TRBV5-1 and TRBJ2-1 for the parts outside the CDR3, the full variable domain is KAGVTQTPRYLIKTRGQQVTLSCSPISGHRSVSWYQQTPGQGLQFLFEYFSETQRNKGNFPGRFSGRQFSNSRSEMNVSTLELGDSALYLCASSLRLADNEQFFGPGTRLTVL.

This clonotype was seen ten or more times. The chain recombines TRBV12-3 or TRBV12-4 with TRBJ1-3; no clear D gene. The CDR3 spans 15 residues. V was shortened by 6 bases and J by 1 base, with 13 bases between the two germline ends. CDR3 loop: CASSPSGGSGNTIYF. The CDR3 DNA reads as TGTGCCAGCAGCCCTTCAGGAGGGTCTGGAAACACCATATATTTT.